The clone carrying this TCR beta chain appeared many times. Its antigen is unidentified. Using RNA transcripts, the TCR beta CDR3 regions were amplified. Following a first-round RT-PCR that used HTBI primers, a second-round multiplex PCR was carried out. TCRdb itself ran the multiplex PCR reads through MiXCR, one entry per CDR3 protein. The sample has roughly 410,000 distinct CDR3 sequences, 15% seen once; the top ten hold roughly 7%. The sample belongs to a study of Graves' ophthalmopathy and Graves' hyperthyroidism. Notes on the study in general: The model forecast ophthalmopathy progression, reaching under 71% sensitivity and about 75% specificity.

The sequence was obtained from a woman in her late teens or twenties with stable Graves' hyperthyroidism. Sequencing used peripheral blood.

CDR3 region: CATSAVGAYEQYF. CDR3 DNA sequence: TGTGCCACCAGTGCTGTGGGGGCCTACGAGCAGTACTTC. V is TRBV24-1 and J is TRBJ2-7; D might be TRBD1 or TRBD2, each matching 5 bases. V was cut by 5 bases and J by 2 bases, with 9 bases left in between. The V gene's germline CDR1 is KGHDR and CDR2 SFDVKD. This CDR3 has 13 amino acids.